The subject of this entry is one T cell receptor beta chain. Its antigen is still unknown. The study ran its PCR with 60 Vbeta and 13 Jbeta primers. The repertoire was sequenced with immunoSEQ multiplex PCR; TCRdb's copy has only in-frame clones and lacks some. Of 150,000 to 200,000 clones listed, about four fifths are singletons. This specimen belongs to a study of cytomegalovirus exposure and HLA in healthy donors. Whole-study context: In an early release, HLA-typed donors contributed 77 million or so unique TCR sequences.

Findings and limits, study-wide: Earlier analysis yielded a pattern in which most TCR beta V segments were productive about 87% or about 30% of the time. Other equally common chains were less clonally expanded than HLA-associated TCR beta chains, a later analysis showed. Later work found most CMV-associated TCR beta chains apparently HLA-restricted.

The sequencing input was PBMCs. This receptor was obtained from a male donor in good health and CMV-seropositive.

Written as DNA, the CDR3 is TGTGCCACCAGGGACAGCTCACCGAATGGCTACACCTTC. The encoded protein is CATRDSSPNGYTF. The V and J genes are TRBV19 and TRBJ1-2; 7 bases line up with TRBD1. Germline assignment: CDR1 LNHDA and CDR2 SQIVND (reference sequence). CDR3 length equals 13 residues. V lost 10 bases, J lost 6 bases, and 11 bases stayed unmatched.